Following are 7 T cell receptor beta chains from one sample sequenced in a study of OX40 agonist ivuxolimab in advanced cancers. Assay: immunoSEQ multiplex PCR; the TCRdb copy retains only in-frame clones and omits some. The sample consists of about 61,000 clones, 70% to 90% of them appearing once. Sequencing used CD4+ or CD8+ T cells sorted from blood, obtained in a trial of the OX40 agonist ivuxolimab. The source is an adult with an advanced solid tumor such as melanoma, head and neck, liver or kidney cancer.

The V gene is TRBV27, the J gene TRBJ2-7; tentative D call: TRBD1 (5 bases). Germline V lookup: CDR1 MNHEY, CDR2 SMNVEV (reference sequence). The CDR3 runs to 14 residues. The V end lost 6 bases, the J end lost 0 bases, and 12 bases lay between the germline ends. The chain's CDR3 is CASSRQMSSYEQYF. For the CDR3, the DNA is TGTGCCAGCAGCCGACAGATGAGCTCCTACGAGCAGTACTTC.

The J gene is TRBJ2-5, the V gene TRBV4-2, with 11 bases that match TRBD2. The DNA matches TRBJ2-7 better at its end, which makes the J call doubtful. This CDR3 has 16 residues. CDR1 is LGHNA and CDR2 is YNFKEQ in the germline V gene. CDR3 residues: CASSQATSGGIYEQYF. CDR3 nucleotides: TGTGCCAGCAGCCAGGCTACTAGCGGGGGCATCTACGAGCAGTACTTC.

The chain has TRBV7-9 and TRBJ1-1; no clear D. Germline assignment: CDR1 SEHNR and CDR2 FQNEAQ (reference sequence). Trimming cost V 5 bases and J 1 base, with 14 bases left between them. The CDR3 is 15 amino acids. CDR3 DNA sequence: TGTGCCAGCAGCCAGGAACTACTTGGGAACACTGAAGCTTTCTTT. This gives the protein CASSQELLGNTEAFF.

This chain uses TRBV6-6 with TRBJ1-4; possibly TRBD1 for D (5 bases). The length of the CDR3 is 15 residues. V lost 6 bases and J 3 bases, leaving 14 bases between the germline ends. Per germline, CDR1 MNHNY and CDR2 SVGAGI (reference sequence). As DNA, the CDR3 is TGTGCCAGCAGCCCAGTCGGGGGAGCTAATGAAAAACTGTTTTTT. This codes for CASSPVGGANEKLFF.

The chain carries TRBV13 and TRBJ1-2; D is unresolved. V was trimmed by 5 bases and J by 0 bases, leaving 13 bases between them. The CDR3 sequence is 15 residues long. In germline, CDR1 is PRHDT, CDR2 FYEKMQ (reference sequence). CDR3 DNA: TGTGCCAGCAGCCCACAAAGACTTACTAACTATGGCTACACCTTC. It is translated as CASSPQRLTNYGYTF. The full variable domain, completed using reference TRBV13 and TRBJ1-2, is AAGVIQSPRHLIKEKRETATLKCYPIPRHDTVYWYQQGPGQDPQFLISFYEKMQSDKGSIPDRFSAQQFSDYHSELNMSSLELGDSALYFCASSPQRLTNYGYTFGSGTRLTVV.

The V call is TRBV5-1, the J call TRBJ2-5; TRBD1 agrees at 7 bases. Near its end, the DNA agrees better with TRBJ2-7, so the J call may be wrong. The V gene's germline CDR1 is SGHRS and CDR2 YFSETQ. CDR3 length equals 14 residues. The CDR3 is CASRLSTGRYEQYF. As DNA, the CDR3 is TGCGCCAGCAGACTTTCGACAGGGAGATACGAGCAGTACTTC.

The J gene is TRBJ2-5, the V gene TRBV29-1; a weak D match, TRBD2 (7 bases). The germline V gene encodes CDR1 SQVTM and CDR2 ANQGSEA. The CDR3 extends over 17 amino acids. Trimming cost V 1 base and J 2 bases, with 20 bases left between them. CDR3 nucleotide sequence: TGCAGCGTTGAAGTCCGTTTACAGGGAGGGGAGCAAGAGACCCAGTACTTC. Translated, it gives CSVEVRLQGGEQETQYF.